The next 10 T cell receptor beta chains were all read from a single sample in a study of T cells in Graves' hyperthyroidism and ophthalmopathy. Researchers took RNA transcripts and amplified the TCR beta CDR3 regions from them. An initial round of RT-PCR targeting the TCR CDR3 relied on the HTBI primer set. TCRdb re-called the multiplex PCR reads through MiXCR, storing one row per CDR3 protein. The sample carries 600,000 to 700,000 distinct CDR3 sequences, roughly 15% recorded once. Sequenced input: blood. Every receptor here comes from a woman aged 40 to 50 with Graves' ophthalmopathy.

This clonotype was recorded many times. CDR3 in amino acids: CSALRDSSNQPQHF. In DNA form, the CDR3 reads TGCAGTGCTCTCCGGGACAGCAGCAATCAGCCCCAGCATTTT. The chain uses TRBV20-1 and TRBJ1-5; TRBD1 matches at 7 bases. The J segment lost 1 base and the V segment lost 5 bases, leaving 5 bases of the junction unmatched. The CDR3 loop spans 14 amino acids. CDR1 is DFQATT, CDR2 SNEGSKA, per germline (reference sequence).

This clonotype was seen ten or more times. The V and J genes are TRBV10-3 and TRBJ2-5, with D unclear. V gave up 10 bases and J gave up 0 bases, with 21 bases separating them. The CDR3 runs to 16 residues. Germline V lookup: CDR1 ENHRY, CDR2 SYGVKD. The CDR3 loop reads CATLPKGLGYQETQYF. In nucleotides, the CDR3 is TGTGCCACCCTACCCAAGGGATTGGGGTACCAAGAGACCCAGTACTTC.

V is TRBV18 and J is TRBJ2-5; D is perhaps TRBD1 (5 bases). V lost 4 bases and J lost 2, with 11 bases in between. The germline V gene has CDR1 KGHSH and CDR2 LQKENI. This CDR3 contains 14 residues. Here the CDR3 DNA reads TGTGCCAGCTCACTGCATCAGGGACAAGAGACCCAGTACTTC. This sequence encodes CASSLHQGQETQYF.

This clonotype was detected ten times or more. The genes are TRBV11-2 and TRBJ2-7; TRBD2 might be the D (6 bases). This CDR3 region has 12 residues. Germline assignment: CDR1 SGHAT and CDR2 FQNNGV. Trimming shortened V by 3 bases and J by 7 bases, and 10 bases separated the two germline ends. Here the CDR3 DNA reads TGTGCCAGCAGCTTTGGGACTCCAGAGCAGTACTTC. It specifies CASSFGTPEQYF.

The V call is TRBV4-3, the J call TRBJ1-3, with D tentatively TRBD1 (6 bases). V was trimmed by 0 bases and J by 15 bases, leaving 12 bases between them. The germline CDR1 and CDR2 sequences are LGHNA and YSLEER. The CDR3 extends over 12 amino acids. The CDR3 is CASSQDTGTRYF. As DNA, the CDR3 is TGCGCCAGCAGCCAAGATACCGGGACAAGATATTTT.

This clonotype turned up a few times. CDR3 coding DNA: TGTGCTTCCAGGGGAGGCAGGGTGCGAACAGATACGCAGTATTTT. It specifies CASRGGRVRTDTQYF. The rearrangement links TRBV2 to TRBJ2-3, with D perhaps TRBD1 or TRBD2 (6 bases each). Germline V lookup: CDR1 SNHLY, CDR2 FYNNEI. The CDR3 is 15 residues long.

This clonotype was observed at least ten times. This chain joins TRBV29-1 and TRBJ2-7; 7 bases are shared with TRBD1. Germline values: CDR1 SQVTM, CDR2 ANQGSEA. The CDR3 is made up of 14 amino acids. The J segment lost 3 bases and the V segment lost 0 bases, leaving 5 bases of the junction unmatched. CDR3 nucleotide sequence: TGCAGCGTTGAAGATCAGGGACAGAGCTACGAGCAGTACTTC. Protein: CSVEDQGQSYEQYF.

This chain joins TRBV7-9 and TRBJ2-5; 12 nucleotides match TRBD2. The CDR3 consists of 17 residues. Trimming cost V 4 bases and J 5 bases; bases outside gene matches: 11. CDR1 SEHNR and CDR2 FQNEAQ come from the germline V gene (reference sequence). CDR3 region: CASSSLLAGGPYETQYF. In DNA, the CDR3 is TGTGCCAGCAGCTCCCTCCTAGCGGGAGGGCCTTACGAGACCCAGTACTTC.

This clonotype was detected ten times or more. The chain carries TRBV20-1 and TRBJ1-2, with no clear D. Germline V gene data show CDR1 as DFQATT and CDR2 as SNEGSKA (reference sequence). Trimming pared 3 bases from V and 7 bases from J, leaving 12 bases between. The CDR3 consists of 12 residues. CDR3 DNA: TGCAGTGCTAGTTTCATTGCGGGTGGCTACACCTTC. Amino acids: CSASFIAGGYTF.

There are many counts of this clonotype. The chain has TRBV11-1 and TRBJ1-6; TRBD1 aligns across 7 bases. The junction had 11 bases not matched to a gene; V was cut back by 5 bases and J by 10 bases. The CDR3 has 15 amino acids. Germline CDR1 is SGHAT and CDR2 is FQDESV (reference sequence). The CDR3 loop is CASSPGQSAESPLHF. The CDR3 DNA follows: TGTGCCAGCAGCCCGGGACAGTCTGCTGAGTCACCCCTCCACTTT.